This T cell receptor beta chain was found in a study of a mutant IDH1 vaccine in newly diagnosed glioma. Study-level background: Vaccination was launched 4-6 weeks after radiotherapy alone, or with temozolomide cycles. Patients were pretreated with radiotherapy, temozolomide, or both, mostly both.

Clones were read by immunoSEQ multiplex PCR, and TCRdb kept only the in-frame ones, dropping some. The table records 88,000 or so clones, 85% of them present only once. The time point denotes: week 23, last vaccination. Doses of 300 ug of mutant IDH1 20-mer peptide were given with topical imiquimod. Turning to this clone: Its antigen is not known.

The length of the CDR3 is 14 residues. Germline loops: CDR1 MNHNY, CDR2 SVGAGI (reference sequence). The J segment lost 7 bases and the V segment lost 5 bases, leaving 8 bases of the junction unmatched. The gene calls are TRBV6-6 and TRBJ1-5, with TRBD1 matching 7 bases. The origin of this receptor is a man aged 30 to 45 with glioma. Some clones in this sample may be carry-over from other donors' samples. The source material was PBMCs, sampled from a glioma patient whose treatment included an IDH1 peptide vaccine. The CDR3: CASSHGQAGQPQHF. CDR3 sequence (DNA): TGTGCCAGCAGTCATGGACAGGCGGGACAGCCCCAGCATTTT.